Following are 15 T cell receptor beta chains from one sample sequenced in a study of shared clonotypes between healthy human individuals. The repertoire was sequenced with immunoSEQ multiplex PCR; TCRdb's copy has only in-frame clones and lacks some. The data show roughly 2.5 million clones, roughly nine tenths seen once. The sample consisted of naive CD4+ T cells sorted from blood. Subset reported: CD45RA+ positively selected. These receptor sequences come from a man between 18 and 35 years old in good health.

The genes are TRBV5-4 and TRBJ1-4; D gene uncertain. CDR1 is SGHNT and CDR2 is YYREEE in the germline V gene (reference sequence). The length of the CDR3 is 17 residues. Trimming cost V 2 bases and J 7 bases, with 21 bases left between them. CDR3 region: CASSFKQTRLKGEKLFF. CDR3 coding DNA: TGTGCCAGCAGCTTTAAACAGACTAGGTTGAAGGGTGAAAAACTGTTTTTT.

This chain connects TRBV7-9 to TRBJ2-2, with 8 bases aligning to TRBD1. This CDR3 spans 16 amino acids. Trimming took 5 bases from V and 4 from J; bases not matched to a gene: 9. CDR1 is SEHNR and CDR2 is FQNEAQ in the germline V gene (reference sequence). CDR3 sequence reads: CASSLRDRRPTGELFF. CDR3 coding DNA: TGTGCCAGCAGCCTACGGGACAGGCGGCCCACCGGGGAGCTGTTTTTT.

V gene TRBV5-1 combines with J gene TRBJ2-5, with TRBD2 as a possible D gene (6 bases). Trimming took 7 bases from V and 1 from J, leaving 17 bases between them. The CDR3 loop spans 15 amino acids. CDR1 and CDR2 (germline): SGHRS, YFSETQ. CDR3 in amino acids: CASGRSAGFQETQYF. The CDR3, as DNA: TGCGCCAGCGGTAGGAGCGCGGGGTTCCAAGAGACCCAGTACTTC.

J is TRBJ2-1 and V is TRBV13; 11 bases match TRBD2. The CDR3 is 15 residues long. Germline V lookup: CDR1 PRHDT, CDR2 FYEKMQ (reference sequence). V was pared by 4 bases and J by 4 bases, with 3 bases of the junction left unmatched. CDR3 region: CASSSLAGGYNEQFF. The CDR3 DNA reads TGTGCCAGCAGCTCGCTAGCGGGGGGTTACAATGAGCAGTTCTTC.

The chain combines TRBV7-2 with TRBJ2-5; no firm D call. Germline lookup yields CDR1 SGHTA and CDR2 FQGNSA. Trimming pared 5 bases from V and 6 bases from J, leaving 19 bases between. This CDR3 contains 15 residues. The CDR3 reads CASSPGPGRSQTQYF. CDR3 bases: TGTGCCAGCAGCCCAGGACCAGGACGGAGCCAGACCCAGTACTTC.

This CDR3 is CASSPSAGPFTEAFF. The CDR3, as DNA: TGTGCCAGCAGTCCCTCCGCGGGCCCATTCACTGAAGCTTTCTTT. The genes are TRBV27 and TRBJ1-1; D unresolved. The CDR3 is made up of 15 amino acids. Germline lookup yields CDR1 MNHEY and CDR2 SMNVEV (reference sequence). Trimming cost V 5 bases and J 4 bases, with 17 bases left between them.

Here the CDR3 reads CASSLNPDRFISSPLHF. For the CDR3, the DNA is TGTGCCAGCAGTTTAAACCCGGACAGGTTTATTAGTTCACCCCTCCACTTT. The chain has TRBV27 and TRBJ1-6; 7 bases agree with TRBD1. Germline loops: CDR1 MNHEY, CDR2 SMNVEV (reference sequence). J was trimmed by 9 bases and V by 2 bases; bases with no gene match: 13. The CDR3 consists of 17 residues.

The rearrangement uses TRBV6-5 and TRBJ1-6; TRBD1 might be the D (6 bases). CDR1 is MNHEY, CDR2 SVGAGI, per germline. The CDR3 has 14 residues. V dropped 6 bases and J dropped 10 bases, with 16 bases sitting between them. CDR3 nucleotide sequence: TGTGCCAGCAGCCGGGGGCTGGTGAGGTCACCCCTCCACTTT. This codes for CASSRGLVRSPLHF.

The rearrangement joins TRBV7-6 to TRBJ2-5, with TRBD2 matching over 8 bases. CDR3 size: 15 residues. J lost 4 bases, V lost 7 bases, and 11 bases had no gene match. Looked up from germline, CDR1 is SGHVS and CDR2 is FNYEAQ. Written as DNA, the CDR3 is TGTGCCAGCACCTCGGGGGGGACTAGTTTAGAGACCCAGTACTTC. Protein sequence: CASTSGGTSLETQYF.

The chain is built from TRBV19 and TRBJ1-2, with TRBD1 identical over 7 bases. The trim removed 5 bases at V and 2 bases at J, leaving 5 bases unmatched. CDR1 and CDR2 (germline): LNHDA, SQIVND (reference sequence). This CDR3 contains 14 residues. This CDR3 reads CASSSTTGNYGYTF. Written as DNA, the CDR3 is TGTGCCAGTAGTTCGACGACAGGGAACTATGGCTACACCTTC.

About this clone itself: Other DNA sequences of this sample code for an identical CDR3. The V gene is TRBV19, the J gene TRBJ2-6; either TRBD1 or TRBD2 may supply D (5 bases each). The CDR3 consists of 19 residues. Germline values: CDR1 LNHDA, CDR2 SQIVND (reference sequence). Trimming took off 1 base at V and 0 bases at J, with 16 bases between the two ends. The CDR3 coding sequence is TGTGCCAGTAGTATAGCCCCGGGACGGAAGAGCTCTGGGGCCAACGTCCTGACTTTC. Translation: CASSIAPGRKSSGANVLTF.

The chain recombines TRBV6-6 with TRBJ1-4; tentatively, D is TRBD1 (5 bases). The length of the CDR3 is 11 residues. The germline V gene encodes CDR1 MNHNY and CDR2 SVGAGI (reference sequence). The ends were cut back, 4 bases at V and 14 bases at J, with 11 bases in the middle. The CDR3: CASSSDIGLFF. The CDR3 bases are TGTGCCAGCAGTTCGGACATAGGGCTGTTTTTT.

The CDR3 loop reads CSVARSGGNTDTQYF. CDR3 coding DNA: TGCAGCGTTGCGAGGAGCGGGGGAAACACAGATACGCAGTATTTT. V usage is TRBV29-1 and J usage is TRBJ2-3; 8 bases match TRBD2. The CDR3 consists of 15 residues. The V segment lost 4 bases and the J segment 2 bases; nucleotides outside the gene matches: 8. Looked up from germline, CDR1 is SQVTM and CDR2 is ANQGSEA.

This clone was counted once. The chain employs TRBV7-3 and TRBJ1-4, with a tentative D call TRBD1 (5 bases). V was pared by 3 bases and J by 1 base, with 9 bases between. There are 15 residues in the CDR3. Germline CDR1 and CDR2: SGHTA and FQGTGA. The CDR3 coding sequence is TGTGCCAGCAGCTTTCAGGGAGGAACTAATGAAAAACTGTTTTTT. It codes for CASSFQGGTNEKLFF. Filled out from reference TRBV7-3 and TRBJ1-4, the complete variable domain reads GAGVSQTPSNKVTEKGKYVELRCDPISGHTALYWYRQSLGQGPEFLIYFQGTGAADDSGLPNDRFFAVRPEGSVSTLKIQRTERGDSAVYLCASSFQGGTNEKLFFGSGTQLSVL.

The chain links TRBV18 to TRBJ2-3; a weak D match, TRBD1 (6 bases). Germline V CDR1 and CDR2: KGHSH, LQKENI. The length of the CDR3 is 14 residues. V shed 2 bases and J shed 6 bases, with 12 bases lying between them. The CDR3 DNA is TGTGCCAGCTCACCATCAGGGGCGCATGATACGCAGTATTTT. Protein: CASSPSGAHDTQYF. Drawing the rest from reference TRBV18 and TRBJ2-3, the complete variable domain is NAGVMQNPRHLVRRRGQEARLRCSPMKGHSHVYWYRQLPEEGLKFMVYLQKENIIDESGMPKERFSAEFPKEGPSILRIQQVVRGDSAAYFCASSPSGAHDTQYFGPGTRLTVL.